The following is a T cell receptor (beta chain) sequence with its context. The record originates from a study of monozygotic twins with inflammatory bowel disease. Eight separate reactions per sample yielded the cDNA. Addition of UMIs with a 6-nucleotide sample barcode was achieved by template switching. Reprocessing the 5' RACE reads, TCRdb reports a single entry for every CDR3 protein and omits DNA. The sample totals more than 75,000 distinct CDR3 sequences. The germline gives CDR1 SQVTM, CDR2 ANQGSEA. The CDR3 has 16 residues. The rearrangement uses TRBV29-1 and TRBJ2-2; TCRdb gives TRBD1 as the D gene, but with no DNA this cannot be confirmed. This TCR was sampled from a human donor with ulcerative colitis or Crohn's disease, or a healthy co-twin of an affected twin (not recorded which). Material: blood. CDR3 amino acids: CSVDGGTAENTGELFF.